A single sample is the source of the 15 T cell receptor beta chains below, sequenced in a study of CD4 T cells in relation to SARS-CoV-2 and coronaviruses. The repertoire was sequenced with immunoSEQ multiplex PCR; TCRdb's copy has only in-frame clones and lacks some. The table shows approximately 22,000 clones, with roughly 70% occurring only once. Their antigens are not known. CD4+ T cells from unexposed donors were obtained before the COVID-19 pandemic (2011-2018). CD4+ T cells were isolated from the cells after roughly 11 days of culture. Sequencing used CD4+ T cells from PBMCs, cultured in vitro. These receptors were collected from a human donor in good health.

V is TRBV7-8 and J is TRBJ2-5, with D hard to call. V was pared by 5 bases and J by 4 bases, with 5 bases between. The CDR3 extends over 11 amino acids. Germline lookup yields CDR1 SGHVS and CDR2 FQNEAQ. CDR3 residues: CASSPPETQYF. The CDR3 nucleotides read TGTGCCAGCAGCCCTCCAGAGACCCAGTACTTC.

The V gene is TRBV11-3, the J gene TRBJ2-1; 7 nucleotides agree with TRBD1. CDR3 size: 15 residues. V lost 5 bases and J lost 2; bases outside the gene matches: 6. The germline V gene has CDR1 SGHNT and CDR2 YENEEA. CDR3: CASSPRDSTYNEQFF. The CDR3 coding sequence is TGTGCCAGCAGCCCTCGGGACAGCACCTACAATGAGCAGTTCTTC.

The chain links TRBV28 to TRBJ2-4; 13 bases line up with TRBD2. After removal of 8 bases from V and 2 bases from J, the junction contained 12 bases not matched to a gene. The CDR3 totals 18 residues. Per the germline V gene, CDR1 is MDHEN and CDR2 is SYDVKM. The DNA for the CDR3 is TGTGCCAGCGGGACCCCCGGACTAGCGGGAGTAACCAAAAACATTCAGTACTTC. It is translated as CASGTPGLAGVTKNIQYF. The variable domain in full, completed from reference TRBV28 and TRBJ2-4, reads DVKVTQSSRYLVKRTGEKVFLECVQDMDHENMFWYRQDPGLGLRLIYFSYDVKMKEKGDIPEGYSVSREKKERFSLILESASTNQTSMYLCASGTPGLAGVTKNIQYFGAGTRLSVL.

V gene TRBV7-8 combines with J gene TRBJ2-5, with TRBD1 as a possible D gene (6 bases). Deletions cut 0 bases from V and 5 bases from J, with 13 bases between. The CDR3 has 15 amino acids. Germline-derived CDR1 and CDR2 are SGHVS and FQNEAQ. CDR3 nucleotide sequence: TGTGCCAGCAGCTTAGCGGCAGGGGCCGGGGAGACCCAGTACTTC. Translated: CASSLAAGAGETQYF.

The gene calls are TRBV10-3 and TRBJ2-1, with D perhaps matching TRBD2 (6 bases). The germline gives CDR1 ENHRY, CDR2 SYGVKD. Trimming shortened V by 7 bases and J by 2 bases, and 9 bases separated the two germline ends. CDR3 size: 13 residues. CDR3 in amino acids: CAITSVTYNEQFF. CDR3 DNA sequence: TGTGCCATCACTAGCGTTACCTACAATGAGCAGTTCTTC.

In this sample, this clone turned up a few times. The V and J genes are TRBV5-1 and TRBJ2-2; D is undetermined. V was trimmed by 5 bases and J by 1 base, leaving 3 bases between them. Per the germline V gene, CDR1 is SGHRS and CDR2 is YFSETQ. CDR3 size: 12 residues. CDR3 amino acids: CASSLNTGELFF. In DNA, the CDR3 is TGCGCCAGCAGTTTGAACACCGGGGAGCTGTTTTTT.

The gene calls are TRBV4-2 and TRBJ2-3; D may be TRBD2 (5 bases). This CDR3 region has 13 residues. Germline CDR1 and CDR2: LGHNA and YNFKEQ. Trimming cost V 6 bases and J 6 bases, with 13 bases left between them. CDR3 amino acids: CASSGVGSDTQYF. In nucleotides, the CDR3 is TGTGCCAGCAGTGGGGTAGGGAGCGATACGCAGTATTTT.

A few counts support this clone. One end of the junction varies from germline; a read error may be responsible. CDR3 nucleotide sequence: TGTGCCAGCAGTCTATCAGGAGGAATGGGTATTGCGAACACTGAAGCTTTCTTT. Translating it yields CASSLSGGMGIANTEAFF. This rearrangement joins TRBV27 to TRBJ1-1; D not certain. CDR1 and CDR2 (germline): MNHEY, SMNVEV (reference sequence). The CDR3 runs to 18 residues.

The V and J genes are TRBV4-2 and TRBJ2-3, with D tentatively TRBD2 (6 bases). The germline V gene has CDR1 LGHNA and CDR2 YNFKEQ. The CDR3 has 15 amino acids. V was cut by 1 base and J by 6 bases, with 14 bases left in between. The CDR3 protein is CASSQGREGFDTQYF. The DNA for the CDR3 is TGTGCCAGCAGCCAAGGGAGGGAAGGGTTCGATACGCAGTATTTT.

CDR3 DNA: TGCGCCAGCAGTCAAACGGTCGGGGAGCTGTTTTTT. This translates into CASSQTVGELFF. V gene TRBV23-1 combines with J gene TRBJ2-2; no definite D call. TRBV23-1 is designated an ORF whose function remains uncertain. The CDR3 covers 12 residues. The ends were cut back, 2 bases at V and 7 bases at J, with 5 bases in the middle.

This clone was found a few times. The chain combines TRBV3-1 (or the pseudogene TRBV3-2) with TRBJ2-7; D ambiguous. Between the trimmed V and J ends, which lost 4 bases and 6 bases, there was a span of 10 bases. The germline gives CDR1 LGHDT, CDR2 YNNKEL (reference sequence). The CDR3 totals 12 residues. In DNA, the CDR3 is TGTGCCAGCAGCCCCAATTTGCGCGAGCAGTACTTC. Its protein is CASSPNLREQYF.

The V call is TRBV6-6, the J call TRBJ2-5, with 7 bases fitting TRBD1. The CDR3 totals 14 residues. Germline CDR1 and CDR2: MNHNY and SVGAGI (reference sequence). V lost 5 bases, J lost 5 bases, and 8 bases stayed unmatched. The CDR3 nucleotides are TGTGCCAGCAGTACAGGGGTTGGAGCGGAGACCCAGTACTTC. It yields the protein CASSTGVGAETQYF.

The rearrangement joins TRBV19 to TRBJ2-3, with TRBD2 as a possible D gene (5 bases). V lost 5 bases to trimming and J lost 5 bases, with 11 bases between them. Germline CDR1 reads LNHDA; CDR2 reads SQIVND (reference sequence). The CDR3 runs to 13 residues. The CDR3 bases are TGTGCCAGTAGTCCCGGGATGGGAGATACGCAGTATTTT. Its protein product is CASSPGMGDTQYF. The full variable domain, its missing parts supplied by reference TRBV19 and TRBJ2-3, is DGGITQSPKYLFRKEGQNVTLSCEQNLNHDAMYWYRQDPGQGLRLIYYSQIVNDFQKGDIAEGYSVSREKKESFPLTVTSAQKNPTAFYLCASSPGMGDTQYFGPGTRLTVL.

The V gene is TRBV2, the J gene TRBJ2-1; D perhaps matches TRBD1 (6 bases). V lost 7 bases to trimming and J lost 3 bases, with 10 bases between them. Germline V gene sequence: CDR1 SNHLY, CDR2 FYNNEI. The CDR3 contains 13 residues. The CDR3 reads CASNIGGYNEQFF. In DNA form, the CDR3 reads TGTGCCAGCAACATAGGGGGCTACAATGAGCAGTTCTTC.

The V gene is TRBV7-8, the J gene TRBJ1-2, with D unresolved. Germline loops: CDR1 SGHVS, CDR2 FQNEAQ. V was clipped by 1 base and J by 3 bases, with 9 bases between them. The CDR3 runs 14 residues. The CDR3 loop is CASSLVGSYYGYTF. In nucleotides, the CDR3 is TGTGCCAGCAGCTTAGTCGGCTCGTACTATGGCTACACCTTC.